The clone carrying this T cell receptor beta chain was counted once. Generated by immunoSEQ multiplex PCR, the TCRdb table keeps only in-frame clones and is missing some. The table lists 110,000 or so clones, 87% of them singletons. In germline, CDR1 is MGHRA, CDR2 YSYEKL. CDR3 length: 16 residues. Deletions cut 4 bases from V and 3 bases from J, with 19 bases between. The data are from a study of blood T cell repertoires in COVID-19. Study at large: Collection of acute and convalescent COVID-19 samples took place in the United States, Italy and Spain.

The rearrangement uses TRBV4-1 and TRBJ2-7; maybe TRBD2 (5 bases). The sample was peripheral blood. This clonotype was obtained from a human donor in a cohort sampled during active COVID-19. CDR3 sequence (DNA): TGCGCCAGCAGCCGCCCCCTCGCGGGTGGTTACTACGAGCAGTACTTC. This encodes CASSRPLAGGYYEQYF.